This TCR beta chain was captured in a study of cytomegalovirus exposure and HLA in healthy donors. Study findings and constraints: CMV serostatus was the sole immune exposure information available. Most TCR sequences were rare, but some public TCRs occurred in many donors.

This PCR relied on a set of 60 Vbeta primers and 13 Jbeta primers. Using immunoSEQ multiplex PCR, the repertoire was profiled, and TCRdb retains in-frame clones only, with some absent. The repertoire holds roughly 100,000 clones, with more than 75% as singletons. CDR1 and CDR2 from the germline V gene are MNHEY and SVGAGI. This CDR3 has 14 amino acids. V lost 5 bases, J lost 1 base, and 4 bases stayed unmatched. As regards this clone: No antigen is known for it.

The source of this sequence is a young woman in good health and CMV-seropositive. The genes are TRBV6-5 and TRBJ1-1; 7 positions match TRBD1. The sample consisted of PBMCs. CDR3 sequence: CASSEGQENTEAFF. CDR3 bases: TGTGCCAGCAGTGAAGGACAGGAGAACACTGAAGCTTTCTTT.